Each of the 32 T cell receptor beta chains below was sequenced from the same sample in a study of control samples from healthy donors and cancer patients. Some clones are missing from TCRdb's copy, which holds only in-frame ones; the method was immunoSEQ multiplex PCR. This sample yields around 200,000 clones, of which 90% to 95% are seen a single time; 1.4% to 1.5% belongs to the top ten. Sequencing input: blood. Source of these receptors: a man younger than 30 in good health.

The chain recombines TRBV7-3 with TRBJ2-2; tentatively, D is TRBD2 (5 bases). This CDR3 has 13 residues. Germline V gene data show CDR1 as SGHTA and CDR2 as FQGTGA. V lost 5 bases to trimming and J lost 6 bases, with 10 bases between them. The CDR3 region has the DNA TGTGCCAGCAGCCTCGAGGGAGCCGGGGAGCTGTTTTTT. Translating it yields CASSLEGAGELFF.

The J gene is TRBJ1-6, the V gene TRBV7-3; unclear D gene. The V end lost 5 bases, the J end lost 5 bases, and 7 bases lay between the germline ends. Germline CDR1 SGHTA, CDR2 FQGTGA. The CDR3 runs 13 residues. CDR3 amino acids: CASSPSDNSPLHF. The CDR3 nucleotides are TGTGCCAGCAGCCCCAGTGATAATTCACCCCTCCACTTT.

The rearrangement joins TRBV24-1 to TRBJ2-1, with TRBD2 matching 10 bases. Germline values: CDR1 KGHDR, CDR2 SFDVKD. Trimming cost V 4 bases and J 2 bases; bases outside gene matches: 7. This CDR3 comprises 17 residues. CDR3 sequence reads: CATSDPSGGAAYNEQFF. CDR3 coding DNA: TGTGCCACCAGTGACCCGAGCGGGGGGGCCGCCTACAATGAGCAGTTCTTC.

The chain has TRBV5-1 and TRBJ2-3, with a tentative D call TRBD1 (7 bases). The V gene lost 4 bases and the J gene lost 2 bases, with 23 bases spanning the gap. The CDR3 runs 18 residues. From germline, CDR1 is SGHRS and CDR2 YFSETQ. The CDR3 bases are TGCGCCAGCAGCCGGGACAGTGGAGGCGGGGAGATCACAGATACGCAGTATTTT. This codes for CASSRDSGGGEITDTQYF.

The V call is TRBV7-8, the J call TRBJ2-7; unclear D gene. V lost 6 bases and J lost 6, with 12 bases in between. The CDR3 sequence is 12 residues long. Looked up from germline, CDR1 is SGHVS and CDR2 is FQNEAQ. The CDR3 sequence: CASSPAAPEQYF. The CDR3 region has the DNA TGTGCCAGCAGTCCCGCGGCGCCCGAGCAGTACTTC. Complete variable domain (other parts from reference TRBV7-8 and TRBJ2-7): GAGVSQSPRYKVAKRGQDVALRCDPISGHVSLFWYQQALGQGPEFLTYFQNEAQLDKSGLPSDRFFAERPEGSVSTLKIQRTQQEDSAVYLCASSPAAPEQYFGPGTRLTVT.

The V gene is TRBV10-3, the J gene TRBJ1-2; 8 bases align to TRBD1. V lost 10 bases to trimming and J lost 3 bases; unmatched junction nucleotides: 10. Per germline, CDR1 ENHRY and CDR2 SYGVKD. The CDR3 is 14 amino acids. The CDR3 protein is CATGQGVLDYGYTF. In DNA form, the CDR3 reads TGTGCCACCGGACAGGGCGTGTTGGACTATGGCTACACCTTC.

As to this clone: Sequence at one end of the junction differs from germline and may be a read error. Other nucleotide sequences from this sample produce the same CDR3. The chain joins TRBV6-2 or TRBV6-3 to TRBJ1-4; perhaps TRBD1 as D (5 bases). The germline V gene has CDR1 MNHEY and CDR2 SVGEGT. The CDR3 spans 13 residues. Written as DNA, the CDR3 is TGTGCCAGCAGTGGGGGGACCATTGAAAAGCTGTTTTTT. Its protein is CASSGGTIEKLFF.

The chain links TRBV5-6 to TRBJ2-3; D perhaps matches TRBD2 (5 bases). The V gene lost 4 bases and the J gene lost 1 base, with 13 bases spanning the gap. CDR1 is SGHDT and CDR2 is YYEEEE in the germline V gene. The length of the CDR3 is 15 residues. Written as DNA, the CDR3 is TGTGCCAGCAGCCCCGGTGTTAGCGGCACAGATACGCAGTATTTT. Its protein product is CASSPGVSGTDTQYF.

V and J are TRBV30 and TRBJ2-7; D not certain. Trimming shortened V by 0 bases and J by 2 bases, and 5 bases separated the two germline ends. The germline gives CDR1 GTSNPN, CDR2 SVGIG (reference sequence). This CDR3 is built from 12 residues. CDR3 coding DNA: TGTGCCTGGAGTGTACCAACCTACGAGCAGTACTTC. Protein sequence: CAWSVPTYEQYF. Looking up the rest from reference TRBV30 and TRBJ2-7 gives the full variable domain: SQTIHQWPATLVQPVGSPLSLECTVEGTSNPNLYWYRQAAGRGLQLLFYSVGIGQISSEVPQNLSASRPQDRQFILSSKKLLLSDSGFYLCAWSVPTYEQYFGPGTRLTVT.

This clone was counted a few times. CDR3 coding DNA: TGTGCCAGCAGTTACCCTGGAGGACAGGGGTACACCTACGAGCAGTACTTC. Protein product: CASSYPGGQGYTYEQYF. The chain recombines TRBV28 with TRBJ2-7; 9 bases line up with TRBD1. The germline V gene has CDR1 MDHEN and CDR2 SYDVKM. The CDR3 length is 17 residues. Trimming at V came to 4 bases and at J to 2 bases, leaving 12 bases not matched to a gene.

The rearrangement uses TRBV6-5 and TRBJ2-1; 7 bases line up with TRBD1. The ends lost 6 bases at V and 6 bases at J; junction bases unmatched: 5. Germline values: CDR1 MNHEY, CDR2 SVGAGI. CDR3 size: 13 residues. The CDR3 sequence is CASRQGSANEQFF. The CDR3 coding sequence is TGTGCCAGCAGACAGGGGAGTGCCAATGAGCAGTTCTTC.

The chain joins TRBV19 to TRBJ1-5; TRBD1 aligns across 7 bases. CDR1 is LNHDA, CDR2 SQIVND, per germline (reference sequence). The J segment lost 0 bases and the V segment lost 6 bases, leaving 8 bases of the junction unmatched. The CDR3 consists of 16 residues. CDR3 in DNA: TGTGCCAGTAGACCAGGGACAGTAGATAGCAATCAGCCCCAGCATTTT. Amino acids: CASRPGTVDSNQPQHF.

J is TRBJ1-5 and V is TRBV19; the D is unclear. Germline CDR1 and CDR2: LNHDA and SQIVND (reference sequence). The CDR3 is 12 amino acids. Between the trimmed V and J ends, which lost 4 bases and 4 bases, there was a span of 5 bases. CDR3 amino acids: CASSNTNQPQHF. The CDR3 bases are TGTGCCAGTAGTAATACTAATCAGCCCCAGCATTTT. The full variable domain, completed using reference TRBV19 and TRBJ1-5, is DGGITQSPKYLFRKEGQNVTLSCEQNLNHDAMYWYRQDPGQGLRLIYYSQIVNDFQKGDIAEGYSVSREKKESFPLTVTSAQKNPTAFYLCASSNTNQPQHFGDGTRLSIL.

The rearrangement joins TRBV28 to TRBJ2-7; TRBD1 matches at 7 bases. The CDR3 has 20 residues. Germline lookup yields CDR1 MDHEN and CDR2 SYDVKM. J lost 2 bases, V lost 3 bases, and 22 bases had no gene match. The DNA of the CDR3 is TGTGCCAGCAGTTTTTTTGGATTAAACGAATTAGGGGGCCAACCCTACGAGCAGTACTTC. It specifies CASSFFGLNELGGQPYEQYF.

DNA of the CDR3: TGTGCCTGCATACAGGGAGCTAGGGGCTACACCTTC. Translated, it gives CACIQGARGYTF. The rearrangement joins TRBV30 to TRBJ1-2; possible D gene TRBD1, 6 bases. The CDR3 sequence is 12 residues long. Germline V CDR1 and CDR2: GTSNPN, SVGIG (reference sequence). Trimming pared 6 bases from V and 8 bases from J, leaving 16 bases between.

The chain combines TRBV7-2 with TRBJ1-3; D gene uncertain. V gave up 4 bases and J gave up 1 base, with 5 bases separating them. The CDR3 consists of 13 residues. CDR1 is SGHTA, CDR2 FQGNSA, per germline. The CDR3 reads CASSSSSGNTIYF. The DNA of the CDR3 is TGTGCCAGCAGCTCGAGTTCTGGAAACACCATATATTTT.

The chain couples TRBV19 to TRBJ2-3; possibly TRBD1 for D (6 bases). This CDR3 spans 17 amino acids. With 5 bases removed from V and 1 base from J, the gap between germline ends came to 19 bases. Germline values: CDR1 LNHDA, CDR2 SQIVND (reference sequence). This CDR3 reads CASSVQGQAFGTDTQYF. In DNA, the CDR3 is TGTGCCAGTAGTGTCCAGGGACAAGCCTTTGGCACAGATACGCAGTATTTT.

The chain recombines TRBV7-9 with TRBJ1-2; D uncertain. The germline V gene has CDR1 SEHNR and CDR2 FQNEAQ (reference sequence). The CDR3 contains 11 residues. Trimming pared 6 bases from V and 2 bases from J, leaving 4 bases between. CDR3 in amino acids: CASSLNYGYTF. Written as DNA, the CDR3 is TGTGCCAGCAGTTTAAACTATGGCTACACCTTC.

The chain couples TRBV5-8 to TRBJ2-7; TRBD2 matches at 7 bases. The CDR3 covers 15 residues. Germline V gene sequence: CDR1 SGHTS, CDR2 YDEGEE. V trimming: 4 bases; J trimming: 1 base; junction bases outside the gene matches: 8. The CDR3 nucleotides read TGTGCCAGCAGCCCTAGGGAGGGTCTTTCCTACGAGCAGTACTTC. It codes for CASSPREGLSYEQYF.

CDR3 region: CASSYGQGATVTEAFF. For the CDR3, the DNA is TGTGCCAGCAGCTACGGACAGGGGGCAACAGTCACTGAAGCTTTCTTT. This rearrangement joins TRBV13 to TRBJ1-1; TRBD1 matches at 11 bases. V trimming: 4 bases; J trimming: 4 bases; junction bases outside the gene matches: 8. The CDR3 is made up of 16 amino acids. Per germline, CDR1 PRHDT and CDR2 FYEKMQ (reference sequence). Full variable domain (missing parts from reference TRBV13 and TRBJ1-1): AAGVIQSPRHLIKEKRETATLKCYPIPRHDTVYWYQQGPGQDPQFLISFYEKMQSDKGSIPDRFSAQQFSDYHSELNMSSLELGDSALYFCASSYGQGATVTEAFFGQGTRLTVV.

DNA of the CDR3: TGTGCCAGCAGCTTGGTCGGTGGTAGCGGGAGCAATGAGCAGTTCTTC. Amino acids: CASSLVGGSGSNEQFF. This chain connects TRBV5-4 to TRBJ2-1, with 9 nucleotides matching TRBD2. The CDR3 sequence is 16 residues long. With 0 bases clipped from V and 6 bases from J, the junction kept 7 bases outside the gene matches. Germline V gene sequence: CDR1 SGHNT, CDR2 YYREEE (reference sequence).

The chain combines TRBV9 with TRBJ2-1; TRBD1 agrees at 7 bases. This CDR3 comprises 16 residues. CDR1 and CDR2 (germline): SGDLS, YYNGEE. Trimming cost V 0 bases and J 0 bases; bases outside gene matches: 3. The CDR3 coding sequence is TGTGCCAGCAGCGTAGTAGGGACAGACTCCTACAATGAGCAGTTCTTC. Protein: CASSVVGTDSYNEQFF.

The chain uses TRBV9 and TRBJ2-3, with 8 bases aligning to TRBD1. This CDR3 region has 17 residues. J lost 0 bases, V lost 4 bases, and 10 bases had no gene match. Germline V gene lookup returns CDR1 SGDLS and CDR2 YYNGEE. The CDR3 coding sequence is TGTGCCAGCAGCTCGGGACAGGTCCCCTCTAGCACAGATACGCAGTATTTT. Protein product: CASSSGQVPSSTDTQYF.

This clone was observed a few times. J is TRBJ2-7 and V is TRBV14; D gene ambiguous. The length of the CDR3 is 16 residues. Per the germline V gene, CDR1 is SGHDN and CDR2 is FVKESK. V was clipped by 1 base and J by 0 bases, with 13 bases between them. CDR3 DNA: TGTGCCAGCAGCCAAGCTGTCTCGCGGAACTCCTACGAGCAGTACTTC. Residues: CASSQAVSRNSYEQYF.

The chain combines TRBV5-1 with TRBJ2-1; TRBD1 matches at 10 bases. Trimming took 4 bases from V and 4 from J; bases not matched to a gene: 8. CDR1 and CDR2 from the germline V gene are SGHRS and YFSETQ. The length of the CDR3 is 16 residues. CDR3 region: CASSLGGGQGYNEQFF. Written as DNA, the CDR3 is TGCGCCAGCAGCCTGGGAGGGGGACAGGGGTACAATGAGCAGTTCTTC.

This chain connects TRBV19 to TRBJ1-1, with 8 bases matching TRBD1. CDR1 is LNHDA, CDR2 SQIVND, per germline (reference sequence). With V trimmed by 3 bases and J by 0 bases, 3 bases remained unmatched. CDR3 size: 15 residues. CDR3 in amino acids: CASSIGQGLNTEAFF. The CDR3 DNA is TGTGCCAGTAGTATCGGACAGGGCTTGAACACTGAAGCTTTCTTT. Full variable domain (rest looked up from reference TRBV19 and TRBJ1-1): DGGITQSPKYLFRKEGQNVTLSCEQNLNHDAMYWYRQDPGQGLRLIYYSQIVNDFQKGDIAEGYSVSREKKESFPLTVTSAQKNPTAFYLCASSIGQGLNTEAFFGQGTRLTVV.

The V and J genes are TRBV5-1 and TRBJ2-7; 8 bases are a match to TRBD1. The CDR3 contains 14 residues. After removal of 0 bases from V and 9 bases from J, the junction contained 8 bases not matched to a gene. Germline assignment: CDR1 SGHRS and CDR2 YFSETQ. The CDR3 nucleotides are TGCGCCAGCAGCTTGGGGACAGGGTATAAAGGGCAGTACTTC. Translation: CASSLGTGYKGQYF.

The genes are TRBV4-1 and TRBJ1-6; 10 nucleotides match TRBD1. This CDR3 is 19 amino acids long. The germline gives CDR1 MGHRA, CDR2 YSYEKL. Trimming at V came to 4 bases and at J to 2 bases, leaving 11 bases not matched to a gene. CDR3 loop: CASSPGQGNLRTYNSPLHF. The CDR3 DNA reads TGCGCCAGCAGCCCGGGACAGGGGAATTTGAGAACCTATAATTCACCCCTCCACTTT.

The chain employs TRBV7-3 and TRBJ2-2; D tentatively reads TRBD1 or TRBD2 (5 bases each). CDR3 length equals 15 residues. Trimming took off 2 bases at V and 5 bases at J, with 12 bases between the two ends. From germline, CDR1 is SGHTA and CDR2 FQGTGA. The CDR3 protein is CASSLVGAETGELFF. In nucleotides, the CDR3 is TGTGCCAGCAGCTTAGTCGGGGCCGAGACCGGGGAGCTGTTTTTT. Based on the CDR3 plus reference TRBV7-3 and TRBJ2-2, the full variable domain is GAGVSQTPSNKVTEKGKYVELRCDPISGHTALYWYRQSLGQGPEFLIYFQGTGAADDSGLPNDRFFAVRPEGSVSTLKIQRTERGDSAVYLCASSLVGAETGELFFGEGSRLTVL.

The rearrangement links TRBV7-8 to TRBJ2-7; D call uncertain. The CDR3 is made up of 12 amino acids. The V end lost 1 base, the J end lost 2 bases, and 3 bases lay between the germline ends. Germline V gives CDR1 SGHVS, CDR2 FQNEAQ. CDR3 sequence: CASSLGAYEQYF. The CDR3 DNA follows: TGTGCCAGCAGCTTAGGGGCCTACGAGCAGTACTTC.

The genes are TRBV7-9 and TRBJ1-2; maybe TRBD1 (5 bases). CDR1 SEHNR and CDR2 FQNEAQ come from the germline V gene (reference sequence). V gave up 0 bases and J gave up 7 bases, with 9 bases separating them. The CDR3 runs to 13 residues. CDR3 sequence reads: CASSLASGGGYTF. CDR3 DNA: TGTGCCAGCAGCTTAGCATCCGGGGGTGGCTACACCTTC.

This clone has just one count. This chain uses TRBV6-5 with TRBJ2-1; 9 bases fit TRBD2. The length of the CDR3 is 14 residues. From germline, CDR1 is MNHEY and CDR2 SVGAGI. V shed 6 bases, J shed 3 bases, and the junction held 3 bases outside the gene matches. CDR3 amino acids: CASRAGGLYNEQFF. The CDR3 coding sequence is TGTGCCAGCAGGGCGGGGGGGCTCTACAATGAGCAGTTCTTC.